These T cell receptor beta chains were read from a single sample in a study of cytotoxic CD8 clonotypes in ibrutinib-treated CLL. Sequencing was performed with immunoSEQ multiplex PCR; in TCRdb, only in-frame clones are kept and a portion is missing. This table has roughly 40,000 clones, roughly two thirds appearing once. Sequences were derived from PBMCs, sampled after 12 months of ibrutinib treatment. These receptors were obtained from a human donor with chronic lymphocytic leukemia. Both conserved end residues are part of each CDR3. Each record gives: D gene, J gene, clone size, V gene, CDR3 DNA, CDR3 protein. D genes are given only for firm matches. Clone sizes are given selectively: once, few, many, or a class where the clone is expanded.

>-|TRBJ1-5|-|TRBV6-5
TGTGCCAGCAGTTGGAATAGCAATCAGCCCCAGCATTTT
CASSWNSNQPQHF
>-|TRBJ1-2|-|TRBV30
TGTGCCTGGACCCAGACTGGGGCGAACTATGGCTACACCTTC
CAWTQTGANYGYTF
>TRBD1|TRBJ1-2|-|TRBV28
TGTGCCAGCAGATCCGGGACAGGGATTTTCTATGGCTACACCTTC
CASRSGTGIFYGYTF
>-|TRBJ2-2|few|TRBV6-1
TGTGCCAGCGATAGGAACACCGGGGAGCTGTTTTTT
CASDRNTGELFF
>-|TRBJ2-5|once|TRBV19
TGTGCCAGTAGTACCGGGACCACCCAAGAGACCCAGTACTTC
CASSTGTTQETQYF
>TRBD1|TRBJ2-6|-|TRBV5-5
TGTGCCAGCAGCTTGGTAGGGACAGGGGAATCTGGGGCCAACGTCCTGACTTTC
CASSLVGTGESGANVLTF
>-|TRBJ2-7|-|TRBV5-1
TGCGCCAGCAGCTTTAGGGCATCCTACGAGCAGTACTTC
CASSFRASYEQYF
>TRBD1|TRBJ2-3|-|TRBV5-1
TGCGCCAGCAGCTTGAGGGGGCTTAGCACAGATACGCAGTATTTT
CASSLRGLSTDTQYF
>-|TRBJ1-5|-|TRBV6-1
TGTGCCAGCAGTGAAGCGGGGGGCAGGCAGCCCCAGCATTTT
CASSEAGGRQPQHF
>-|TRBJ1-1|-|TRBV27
TGTGCCAGCAGTTTCGGCAAGTATAGTGTTTCCCTCCGGGACACTGAAGCTTTCTTT
CASSFGKYSVSLRDTEAFF
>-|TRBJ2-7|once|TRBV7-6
TGTGCCAGCAGCCTATACCCAGCGAGGGACGAGCAGTACTTC
CASSLYPARDEQYF
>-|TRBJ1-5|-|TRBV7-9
TGTGCCAGCAGCCAAGAAGACAGAAGCAATCAGCCCCAGCATTTT
CASSQEDRSNQPQHF
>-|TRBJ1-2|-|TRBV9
TGTGCCAGCAGCTCTCCCCCTGGGGGGTTTGGCAACTATGGCTACACCTTC
CASSSPPGGFGNYGYTF
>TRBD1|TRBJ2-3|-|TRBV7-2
TGTGCCAGCAGCTTAGTAGACAGGGGGCAAGATACGCAGTATTTT
CASSLVDRGQDTQYF
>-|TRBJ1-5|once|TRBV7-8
TGTGCCAGCAGTAATCTCGGGCGGAGCAATCAGCCCCAGCATTTT
CASSNLGRSNQPQHF
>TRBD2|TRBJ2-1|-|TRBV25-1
TGTGCCAGCAGTGCTAGCGGGAGAATATATGAGCAGTTCTTC
CASSASGRIYEQFF
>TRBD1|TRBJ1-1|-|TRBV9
TGTGCCAGCAGCCCCCGGACAGGGGTTAGCCAAACTGAAGCTTTCTTT
CASSPRTGVSQTEAFF
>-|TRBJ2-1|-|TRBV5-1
TGCGCCAGCAGCTTGATGACGGGTCGCGAGCAGTTCTTC
CASSLMTGREQFF
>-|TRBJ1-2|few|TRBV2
TGTGCCAGCAGTTCTTTCAACGGGCGGCCCGTGGGGGATGGCTACACCTTC
CASSSFNGRPVGDGYTF
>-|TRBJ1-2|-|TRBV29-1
TGCAGCGTTGAGCAGGGCTACACCTTC
CSVEQGYTF
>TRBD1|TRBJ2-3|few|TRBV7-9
TGTGCCAGCAGCTTAGCGCGACAGGGGAACACAGATACGCAGTATTTT
CASSLARQGNTDTQYF
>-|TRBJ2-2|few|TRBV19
TGTGCCAGTAGTCCTACAGGCACCGGGGAGCTGTTTTTT
CASSPTGTGELFF
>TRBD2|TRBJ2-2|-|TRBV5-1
TGCGCCAGCAGCCATGGACTAGCGGACACCGGGGAGCTGTTTTTT
CASSHGLADTGELFF
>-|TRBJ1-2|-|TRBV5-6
TGTGCCAGCAGCTCCACAGGTTCCTACCACTATGGCTACACCTTC
CASSSTGSYHYGYTF
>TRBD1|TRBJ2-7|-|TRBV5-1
TGCGCCAGCAGCTTGGGGGGCGCGGGACAGGTTCTCTCCTACGAGCAGTACTTC
CASSLGGAGQVLSYEQYF
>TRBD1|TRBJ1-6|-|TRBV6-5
TGTGCCAGCATCGGACAGGGGGGAAATTCACCCCTCCACTTT
CASIGQGGNSPLHF
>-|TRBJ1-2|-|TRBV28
TGTGCCAGCATGGGGTACAGGGAGGATGGCTACACCTTC
CASMGYREDGYTF
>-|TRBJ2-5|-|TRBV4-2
TGTGCCAGCAGCCAAAATGTAGAGTCGCAAGAGACCCAGTACTTC
CASSQNVESQETQYF